The rows below give T cell receptor beta chains drawn from one sample of a study of cytomegalovirus exposure and HLA in healthy donors. Repertoires were generated with immunoSEQ multiplex PCR, while TCRdb's copy carries only in-frame clones and drops some. The sample records around 200,000 clones, around 78% being singletons. The sequencing input was PBMCs. The receptor source for this set is a man aged 25 to 40 in good health and CMV-seronegative. The conserved cysteine and the conserved F or W are not part of the CDR3 here. The D gene is left open where the match is weak. The listing skips clone size in some rows; elsewhere it reads once, few, many or a size class.

V gene,clone size,D gene,CDR3 protein
TRBV18,NA,NA,ASSAGGGTEAF
TRBV5-1,NA,NA,ASSFFGADTQY
TRBV6-5,NA,TRBD2,ASSYSAGEFPDTQY
TRBV7-9,few,NA,ASAKFGSVSYEQY
TRBV10-1,NA,TRBD1,ASRPGQGNTGELF
TRBV19,NA,TRBD1,ASGTGGYEQY
TRBV7-9,few,NA,ASSVQGPPSPLH
TRBV28,NA,NA,ATSYEQY
TRBV27,NA,TRBD2,ASSTLRQREGGELF
TRBV19,NA,TRBD2,ASMSGSDNEQF
TRBV6-1,NA,NA,ASSEDSSGANVLT
TRBV7-9,NA,TRBD1,ASSGDSQYTIY
TRBV7-9,NA,TRBD1,ASSPWGQSSYEQY
TRBV28,NA,TRBD2,ASSFAGLAGSDTQY
TRBV29-1,NA,NA,SVESQGSDEKLF
TRBV7-9,NA,TRBD1,ASSSDRVGYEQY
TRBV5-1,NA,TRBD1,ASSGIGTGQSGELF
TRBV29-1,NA,TRBD1,SVRGGSRETDTQY
TRBV29-1,NA,NA,SVQVGNEQF
TRBV5-1,NA,NA,ASSLAQGTEGYT
TRBV2,many,TRBD2,ASSELMVGTSEHYTGELF
TRBV11-2,NA,NA,ASSFLPSSTDTQY
TRBV6-1,NA,TRBD1,ASSDQGAIQPQH
TRBV27,NA,NA,ASSFLSGSGYGYT
TRBV7-6,NA,NA,ASSLGKGTYEQY
TRBV19,NA,TRBD2,ASSIGGQAGGSNEQF
TRBV6-1,few,NA,ASSALPTVEQY
TRBV28,NA,TRBD2,ASTLSSGVTYEQY
TRBV5-1,NA,TRBD1,ASSWPQRRTGIRMLTDTQY
TRBV6-1,few,NA,ASSERQEAQPQH
TRBV28,NA,NA,ASSAPPARYGYT
TRBV27,once,TRBD1,ASSLDRGDEQY
TRBV11-3,NA,TRBD1,ASSLMGQGGTDTQY
TRBV6-5,NA,NA,ASSPLAGIYNEQF
TRBV27,NA,NA,ASSLDGIGRYEQY
TRBV5-4,once,TRBD1,ASRTGMNTEAF
TRBV18,NA,TRBD2,ASSPFPLSGRDNEQF
TRBV28,NA,TRBD1,ATRTGWMAEAF
TRBV28,NA,TRBD2,ASSPGSGDSYEQY
TRBV11-1,NA,TRBD2,ASSSGTSDEQY
TRBV5-6,NA,TRBD2,ASSSFGLATDTQY
TRBV6-1,NA,NA,ASSERQLGYNEQF
TRBV30,NA,TRBD1,AWRVPLSSRQGAGNEQF